This TCR beta chain was retrieved from a study of identical twins. After template switching added a universal primer site, the resulting cDNA carried unique molecular identifiers. TCRdb redid the calling of the 5' RACE reads with MiXCR, one entry per CDR3 protein. The sample holds some 1,600,000 distinct CDR3 sequences; less than 35% are singletons and the top ten take under 0.35%. Trimming cost V 2 bases and J 6 bases, with 22 bases left between them. Germline assignment: CDR1 LGHDT and CDR2 YNNKEL (reference sequence). This CDR3 has 18 amino acids. The sequenced sample was cord blood. The rearrangement joins TRBV3-1 to TRBJ2-2; TRBD2 is a possible D gene (5 bases). This clonotype was obtained from a newborn girl in good health. The CDR3 nucleotides read TGTGCCAGCAGCCAAACACCAACATCCCTTACTAGGGCCGGGGAGCTGTTTTTT. Encoded protein: CASSQTPTSLTRAGELFF. The whole variable domain, filled in from reference TRBV3-1 and TRBJ2-2, reads DTAVSQTPKYLVTQMGNDKSIKCEQNLGHDTMYWYKQDSKKFLKIMFSYNNKELIINETVPNRFSPKSPDKAHLNLHINSLELGDSAVYFCASSQTPTSLTRAGELFFGEGSRLTVL.